Detailed here is one T cell receptor beta chain. Its antigen specificity is not known. Within one base of it there is no much larger clone, and no base qualities were kept. The sample comes from a study of vaccination and CD4 T cells after COVID-19 (dated by TCRdb to between 2021 and 2022). A note on the overall study: Convalescent patients had a positive SARS-CoV-2 result on nasal swab PCR, and of these patients, several had mild disease and one had severe disease. Six males and four females were included in the convalescent cohort, with two Hispanic individuals, seven Caucasians, two Asians and one multiracial person represented. Participants got two doses of the Pfizer-BioNTech BNT162b2 vaccine (n=8) or two doses of the Moderna mRNA-1273 vaccine (n=2). Post-COVID blood samples were collected from convalescent patients a median of approximately 93 days after diagnosis, with a range of roughly 35 to 170 days. Post-vaccine blood samples were obtained a median of around 74 days after the second vaccine dose, with a range of about 13 to 250 days. The cultures were stimulated with overlapping spike peptide pools from SARS-CoV-2 and from the common cold coronaviruses HCoV-NL63, HCoV-OC43 and HCoV-229E. In control cultures, a CEFX viral epitope pool was used as positive control, an HIV-1 Nef peptide pool was used as negative control, or no peptide was added. In roughly eleven COVID-19 convalescent patients and a few infection-naive healthy vaccine recipients, the spike-specific CD4+ TCR repertoire before mRNA vaccination was compared with the repertoire after mRNA vaccination. What the research found in general, with its limitations: In convalescent patients, a median around 86% of post-vaccine SARS-CoV-2-reactive clones were detected only after vaccination, and vaccine-specific priming was suggested by this finding. The number of convalescent patients in the study was relatively small, and the study did not examine early timepoints following natural infection. Of the vaccine-specific clones in convalescent patients, 304 of 307, or nearly all, reacted only to SARS-CoV-2 spike and did not cross-react with common cold coronaviruses. The median number of SARS-CoV-2-reactive clonotypes rose from approximately 20 after infection to some 37 after vaccination, but the change was not significant.

What the treatment or condition label conveys for this sample: roughly 10-day PBMC culture with coronavirus spike peptide pools or control peptides (ViraFEST assay). To expand antigen-specific T cells with peptide pools and then pick out the expanded clonotypes through TCR sequencing, the study relied on the ViraFEST assay. Positive SARS-CoV-2 PCR tests in the convalescent patients dated from March to December 2020, before Alpha, Beta and Delta variants emerged in the United States. Each well held about 2 million PBMCs cultured in IMDM containing roughly 5% human AB serum and approximately 9.8 IU/ml IL-2, with roughly 10 ug/ml peptide pools added. Half of the culture medium was replaced with fresh IL-2-containing medium on days 3 and 7. CD4+ T cells were isolated after 10 days of culture through negative selection using the EasySep CD4+ T cell isolation kit. Ficoll-Paque Plus gradient centrifugation was used to isolate PBMCs from whole blood, and the isolated PBMCs were then either used fresh or cryopreserved at -140C. Triplicate wells were generally used for each culture condition.

The library was generated by PCR. TCR sequencing of DNA from cultured CD4+ T cells used the Oncomine TCR Beta short-read assay at the Johns Hopkins FTIC core. The QIAamp micro DNA kit was used to extract genomic DNA from the cultured CD4+ T cells. The Oncomine TCR Beta libraries from cultured CD4+ T cells were pooled using unique dual indexes and then sequenced on an Illumina iSeq 100. On the authors' methods: Non-productive sequences were removed, and CDR3s not starting with C, not ending with F or W, or shorter than 7 amino acids were discarded. The MANAFEST web application identified antigen-specific clonotypes by comparing peptide-stimulated wells against reference wells and other culture wells. For a clone to be called positive, the clone needed an FDR below 0.05, an odds ratio above 5, and a productive frequency above 0.1% in at least two of three replicate wells. A clonotype was classed as cross-reactive if the clonotype showed significant expansion both in SARS-CoV-2 spike wells and in at least one common cold coronavirus spike condition. Similarity between CDR3 sequences was evaluated in R version 3.6.1 using Levenshtein distances (stringdist) and unrooted phylogenetic trees (ape). The raw public reads went through TCRdb reprocessing: fastp at Q25, MiXCR clone calling, in-frame beta chains kept. CDR3 protein duplicates are merged, each entry listing the most common genes and DNA. The V and J calls were not made by the authors but by TCRdb's processing. Here the sample has about 17,000 distinct CDR3 sequences; roughly 60% occur a single time. The ten largest make up about 11% of the sample.

V gives up 3 bases and J gives up 0 bases, and the segment between their germline ends measures 9 bases. Spanning cysteine to phenylalanine, the CDR3 consists of 15 amino acids. The CDR3 DNA has 45 bases and is translated from base 1. CDR1 and CDR2 (LNHDA, SQIVND) derive from the germline V gene (reference sequence). The rearrangement combines TRBV19 with TRBJ2-4; the D region possibly corresponds to TRBD1 (5 bases align). The sequence came from a human donor who had recovered from COVID-19. The sequenced sample was CD4+ T cells from blood, cultured in vitro. The CDR3 region reads CASSMDMGAKNIQYF. Read as DNA, the sequence is TGTGCCAGTAGTATGGACATGGGAGCCAAAAACATTCAGTACTTC.